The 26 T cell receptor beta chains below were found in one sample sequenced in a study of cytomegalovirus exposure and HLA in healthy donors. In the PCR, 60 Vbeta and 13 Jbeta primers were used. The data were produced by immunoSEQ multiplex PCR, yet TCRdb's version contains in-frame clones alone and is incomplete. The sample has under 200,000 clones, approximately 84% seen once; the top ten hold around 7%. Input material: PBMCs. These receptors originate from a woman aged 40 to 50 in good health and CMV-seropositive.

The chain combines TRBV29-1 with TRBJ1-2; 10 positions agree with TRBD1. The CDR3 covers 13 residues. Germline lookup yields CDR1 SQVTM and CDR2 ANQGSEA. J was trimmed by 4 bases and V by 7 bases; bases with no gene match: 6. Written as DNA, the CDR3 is TGCAGCGCTCCGGGACAGGGGTTCTATGGCTACACCTTC. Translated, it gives CSAPGQGFYGYTF. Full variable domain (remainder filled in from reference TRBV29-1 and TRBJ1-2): SAVISQKPSRDICQRGTSLTIQCQVDSQVTMMFWYRQQPGQSLTLIATANQGSEATYESGFVIDKFPISRPNLTFSTLTVSNMSPEDSSIYLCSAPGQGFYGYTFGSGTRLTVV.

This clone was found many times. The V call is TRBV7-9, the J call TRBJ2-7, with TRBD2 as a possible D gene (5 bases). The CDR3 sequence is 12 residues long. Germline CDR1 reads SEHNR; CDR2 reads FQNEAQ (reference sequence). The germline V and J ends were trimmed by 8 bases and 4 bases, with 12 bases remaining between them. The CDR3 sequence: CASGGRDYEQYF. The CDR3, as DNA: TGTGCCAGCGGAGGACGAGATTACGAGCAGTACTTC. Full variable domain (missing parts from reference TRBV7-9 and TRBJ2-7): DTGVSQNPRHKITKRGQNVTFRCDPISEHNRLYWYRQTLGQGPEFLTYFQNEAQLEKSRLLSDRFSAERPKGSFSTLEIQRTEQGDSAMYLCASGGRDYEQYFGPGTRLTVT.

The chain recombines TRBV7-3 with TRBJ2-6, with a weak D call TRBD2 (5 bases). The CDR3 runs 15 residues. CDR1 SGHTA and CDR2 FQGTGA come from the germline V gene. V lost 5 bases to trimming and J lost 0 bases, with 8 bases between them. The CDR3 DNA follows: TGTGCCAGCAGCGTACTAGGCTCTGGGGCCAACGTCCTGACTTTC. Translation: CASSVLGSGANVLTF.

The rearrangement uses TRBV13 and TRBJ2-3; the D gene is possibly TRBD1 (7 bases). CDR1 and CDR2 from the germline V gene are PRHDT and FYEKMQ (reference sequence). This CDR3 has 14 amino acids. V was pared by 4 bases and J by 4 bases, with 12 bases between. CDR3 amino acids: CASSSGGQADTQYF. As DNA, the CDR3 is TGTGCCAGCAGCTCAGGGGGGCAGGCAGATACGCAGTATTTT.

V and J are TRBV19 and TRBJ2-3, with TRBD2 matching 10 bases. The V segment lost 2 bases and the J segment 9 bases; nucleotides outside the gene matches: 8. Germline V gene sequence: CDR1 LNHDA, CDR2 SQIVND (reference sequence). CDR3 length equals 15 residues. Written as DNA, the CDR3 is TGTGCCAGTAGTATAAATCCAGCGGGGGGGACAACGCAGTATTTT. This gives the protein CASSINPAGGTTQYF.

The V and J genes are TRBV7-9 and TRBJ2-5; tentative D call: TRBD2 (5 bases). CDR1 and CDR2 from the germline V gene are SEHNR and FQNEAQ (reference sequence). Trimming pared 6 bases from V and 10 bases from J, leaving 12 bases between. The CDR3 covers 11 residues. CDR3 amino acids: CASSSDRGQYF. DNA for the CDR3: TGTGCCAGCAGTTCGGACCGGGGCCAGTACTTC. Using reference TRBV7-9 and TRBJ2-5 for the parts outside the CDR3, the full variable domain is DTGVSQNPRHKITKRGQNVTFRCDPISEHNRLYWYRQTLGQGPEFLTYFQNEAQLEKSRLLSDRFSAERPKGSFSTLEIQRTEQGDSAMYLCASSSDRGQYFGPGTRLLVL.

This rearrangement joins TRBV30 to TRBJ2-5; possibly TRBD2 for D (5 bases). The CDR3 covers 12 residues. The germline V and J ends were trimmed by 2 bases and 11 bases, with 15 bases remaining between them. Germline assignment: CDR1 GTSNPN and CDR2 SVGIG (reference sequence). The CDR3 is CAWSRVGVEQYF. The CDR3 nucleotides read TGTGCCTGGAGTAGGGTCGGGGTTGAGCAGTACTTC.

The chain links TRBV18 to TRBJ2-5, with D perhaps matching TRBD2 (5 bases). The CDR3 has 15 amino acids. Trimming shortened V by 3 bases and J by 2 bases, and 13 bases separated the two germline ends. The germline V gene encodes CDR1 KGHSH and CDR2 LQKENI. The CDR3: CASSPTQRTQETQYF. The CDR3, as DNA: TGTGCCAGCTCACCTACCCAGCGGACGCAAGAGACCCAGTACTTC.

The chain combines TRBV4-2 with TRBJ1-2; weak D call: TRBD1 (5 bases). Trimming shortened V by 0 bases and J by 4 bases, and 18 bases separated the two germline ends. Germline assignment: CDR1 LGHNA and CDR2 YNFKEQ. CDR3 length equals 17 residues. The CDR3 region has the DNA TGTGCCAGCAGCCAAGATAACCAGGGCAGCAGTAGCTATGGCTACACCTTC. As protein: CASSQDNQGSSSYGYTF.

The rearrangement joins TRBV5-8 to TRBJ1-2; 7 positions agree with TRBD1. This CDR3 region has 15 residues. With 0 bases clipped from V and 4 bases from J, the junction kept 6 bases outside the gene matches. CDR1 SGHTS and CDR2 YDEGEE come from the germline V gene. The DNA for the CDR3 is TGTGCCAGCAGCTTGGGGGGTCCAGGGGGCTATGGCTACACCTTC. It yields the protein CASSLGGPGGYGYTF.

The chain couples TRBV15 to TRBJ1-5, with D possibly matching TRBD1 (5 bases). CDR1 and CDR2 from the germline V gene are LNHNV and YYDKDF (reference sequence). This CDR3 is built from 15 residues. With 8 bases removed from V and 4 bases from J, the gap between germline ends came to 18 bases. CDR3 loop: CATRNAGGLNQPQHF. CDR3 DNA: TGTGCCACCCGTAATGCCGGGGGATTGAATCAGCCCCAGCATTTT.

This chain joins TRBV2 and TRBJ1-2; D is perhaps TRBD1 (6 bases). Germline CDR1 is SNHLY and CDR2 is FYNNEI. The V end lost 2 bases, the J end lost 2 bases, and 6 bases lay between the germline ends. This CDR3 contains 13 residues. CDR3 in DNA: TGTGCCAGCAGTGAAAGGGGGAACTATGGCTACACCTTC. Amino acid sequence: CASSERGNYGYTF.

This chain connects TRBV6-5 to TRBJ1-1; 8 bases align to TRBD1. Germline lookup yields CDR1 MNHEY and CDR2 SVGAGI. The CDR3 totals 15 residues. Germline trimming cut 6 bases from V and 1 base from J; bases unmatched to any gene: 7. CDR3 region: CASRPRDRWNTEAFF. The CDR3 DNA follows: TGTGCCAGCAGGCCTAGGGACAGGTGGAACACTGAAGCTTTCTTT.

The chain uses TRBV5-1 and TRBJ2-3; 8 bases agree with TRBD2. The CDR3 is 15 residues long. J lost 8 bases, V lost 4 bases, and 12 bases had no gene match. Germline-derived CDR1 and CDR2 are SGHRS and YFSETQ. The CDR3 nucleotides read TGCGCCAGCAGCGTTAGCGGGGAAGAGGGTGGTACGCAGTATTTT. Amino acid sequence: CASSVSGEEGGTQYF.

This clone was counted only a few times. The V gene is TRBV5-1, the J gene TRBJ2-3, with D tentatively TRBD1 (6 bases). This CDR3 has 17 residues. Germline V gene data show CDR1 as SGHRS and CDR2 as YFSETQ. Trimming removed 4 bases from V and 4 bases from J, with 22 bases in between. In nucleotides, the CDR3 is TGCGCCAGCAGCCGAGAGGACAGCTCGATTGCATCAGATACGCAGTATTTT. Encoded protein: CASSREDSSIASDTQYF.

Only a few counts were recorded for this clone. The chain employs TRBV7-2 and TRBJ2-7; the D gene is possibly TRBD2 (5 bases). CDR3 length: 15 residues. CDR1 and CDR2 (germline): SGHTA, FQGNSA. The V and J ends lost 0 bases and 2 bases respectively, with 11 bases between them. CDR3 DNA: TGTGCCAGCAGCTTAGCGGACTCTCCGACCTACGAGCAGTACTTC. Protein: CASSLADSPTYEQYF.

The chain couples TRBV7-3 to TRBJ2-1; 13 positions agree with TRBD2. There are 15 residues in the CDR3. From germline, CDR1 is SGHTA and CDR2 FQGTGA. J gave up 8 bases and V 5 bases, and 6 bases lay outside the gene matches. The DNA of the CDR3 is TGTGCCAGCAGCCCACTAGCGGGGGGGTTGGATGAGCAGTTCTTC. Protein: CASSPLAGGLDEQFF. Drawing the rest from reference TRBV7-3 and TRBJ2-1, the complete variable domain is GAGVSQTPSNKVTEKGKYVELRCDPISGHTALYWYRQSLGQGPEFLIYFQGTGAADDSGLPNDRFFAVRPEGSVSTLKIQRTERGDSAVYLCASSPLAGGLDEQFFGPGTRLTVL.

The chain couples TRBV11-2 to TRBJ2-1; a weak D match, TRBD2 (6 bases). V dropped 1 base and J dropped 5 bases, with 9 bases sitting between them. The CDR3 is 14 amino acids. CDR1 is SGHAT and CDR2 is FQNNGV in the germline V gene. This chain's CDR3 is CASSLAGGNNEQFF. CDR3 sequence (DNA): TGTGCCAGCAGCTTAGCCGGGGGAAACAATGAGCAGTTCTTC.

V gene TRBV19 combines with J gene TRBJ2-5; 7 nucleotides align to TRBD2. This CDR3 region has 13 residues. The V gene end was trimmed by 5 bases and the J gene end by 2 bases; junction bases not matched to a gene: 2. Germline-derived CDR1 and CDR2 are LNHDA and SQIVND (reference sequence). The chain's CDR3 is CASSRGVQETQYF. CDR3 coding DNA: TGTGCCAGTAGTCGGGGGGTTCAAGAGACCCAGTACTTC.

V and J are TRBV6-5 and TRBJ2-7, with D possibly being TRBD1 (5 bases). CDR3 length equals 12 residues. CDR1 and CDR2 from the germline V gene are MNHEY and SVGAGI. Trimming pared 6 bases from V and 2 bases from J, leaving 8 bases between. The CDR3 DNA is TGTGCCAGCAGGACAGAACCCTACGAGCAGTACTTC. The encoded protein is CASRTEPYEQYF.

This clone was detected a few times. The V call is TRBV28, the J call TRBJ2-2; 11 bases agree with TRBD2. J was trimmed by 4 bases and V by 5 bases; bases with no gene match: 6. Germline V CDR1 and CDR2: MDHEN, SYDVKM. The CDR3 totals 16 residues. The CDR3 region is CASSIAGGPITGELFF. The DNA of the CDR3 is TGTGCCAGCAGTATAGCGGGGGGGCCGATCACCGGGGAGCTGTTTTTT.

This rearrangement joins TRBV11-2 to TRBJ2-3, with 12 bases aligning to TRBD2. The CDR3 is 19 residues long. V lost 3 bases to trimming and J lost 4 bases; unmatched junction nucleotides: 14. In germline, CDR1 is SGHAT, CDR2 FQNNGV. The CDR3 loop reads CASSFEGTGLAGTADTQYF. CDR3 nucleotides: TGTGCCAGCAGCTTTGAAGGGACAGGACTAGCGGGGACCGCAGATACGCAGTATTTT.

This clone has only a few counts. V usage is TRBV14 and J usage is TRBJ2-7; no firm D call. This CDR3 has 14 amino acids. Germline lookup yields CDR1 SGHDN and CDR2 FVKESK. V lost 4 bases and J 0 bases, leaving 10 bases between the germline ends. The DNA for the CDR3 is TGTGCCAGCAGCCGGAGATTTAGCTCCTACGAGCAGTACTTC. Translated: CASSRRFSSYEQYF.

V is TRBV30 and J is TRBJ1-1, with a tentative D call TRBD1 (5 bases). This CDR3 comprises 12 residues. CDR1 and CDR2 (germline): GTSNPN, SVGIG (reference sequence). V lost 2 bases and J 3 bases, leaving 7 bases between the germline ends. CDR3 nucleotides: TGTGCCTGGAGTCGCAGGGACACTGAAGCTTTCTTT. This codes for CAWSRRDTEAFF.

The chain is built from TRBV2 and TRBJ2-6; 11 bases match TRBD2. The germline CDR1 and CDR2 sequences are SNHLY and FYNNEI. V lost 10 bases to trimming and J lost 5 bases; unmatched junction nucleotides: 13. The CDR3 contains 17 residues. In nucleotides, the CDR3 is TGTGCCACCAGATTACTAGCGGGGGCTCTGAGGGCCAACGTCCTGACTTTC. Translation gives CATRLLAGALRANVLTF.

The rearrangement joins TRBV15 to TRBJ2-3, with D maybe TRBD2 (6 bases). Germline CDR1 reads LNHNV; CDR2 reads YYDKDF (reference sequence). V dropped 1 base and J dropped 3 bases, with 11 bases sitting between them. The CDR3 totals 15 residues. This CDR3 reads CATSRGDGGTDTQYF. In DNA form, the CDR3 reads TGTGCCACCAGCAGAGGAGACGGGGGTACAGATACGCAGTATTTT.